These T cell receptor beta chains were read from a single sample in a study of blood T cell repertoires in COVID-19. Sequencing was performed with immunoSEQ multiplex PCR; in TCRdb, only in-frame clones are kept and a portion is missing. The sample has about 240,000 clones, approximately 90% seen once. Material for sequencing was PBMCs or T cells enriched from blood (not recorded which). The source of these receptors is a woman under 40 with acute COVID-19. Each CDR3 is given with its conserved first and last residue. Each record gives: V gene, clone size, D gene, J gene, CDR3 DNA, CDR3 protein. A D gene is named only where the DNA matches it firmly. Clone size is given for some rows only: seen once, a few or many times, or a class if the clone is expanded.

V gene: TRBV5-1; clone size: .; D gene: .; J gene: TRBJ2-2; CDR3 DNA: TGCGCCAGCAGCTTGAAGCAGGGCACCGGGGAGCTGTTTTTT; CDR3 protein: CASSLKQGTGELFF
V gene: TRBV10-3; clone size: once; D gene: .; J gene: TRBJ2-2; CDR3 DNA: TGTGCCATCGGCCAATTCACCGGGGAGCTGTTTTTT; CDR3 protein: CAIGQFTGELFF
V gene: TRBV4-3; clone size: .; D gene: .; J gene: TRBJ2-1; CDR3 DNA: TGCGCCAGCAGCCAATTTCAGGGCCCGGACAATGAGCAGTTCTTC; CDR3 protein: CASSQFQGPDNEQFF
V gene: TRBV24-1; clone size: .; D gene: .; J gene: TRBJ2-3; CDR3 DNA: TGTGCCACCAGTGACCGCCTACAGGGAACGCAGTATTTT; CDR3 protein: CATSDRLQGTQYF
V gene: TRBV4-3; clone size: .; D gene: TRBD2; J gene: TRBJ2-1; CDR3 DNA: TGCGCCAGCAGCCAAGAGTACAGGACTAGCGGGGGTAATGAGCAGTTCTTC; CDR3 protein: CASSQEYRTSGGNEQFF
V gene: TRBV30; clone size: .; D gene: .; J gene: TRBJ1-5; CDR3 DNA: TGTGCCTGGAGTTTTGGGGGGGATCAGCCCCAGCATTTT; CDR3 protein: CAWSFGGDQPQHF
V gene: TRBV18; clone size: .; D gene: TRBD2; J gene: TRBJ2-1; CDR3 DNA: TGTGCCAGCTCACCAAGTAGCGGGGTATACAATGAGCAGTTCTTC; CDR3 protein: CASSPSSGVYNEQFF
V gene: TRBV18; clone size: .; D gene: .; J gene: TRBJ1-6; CDR3 DNA: TGTGCCAGCTCACCACTCGGACATTCTAATTCACCCCTCCACTTT; CDR3 protein: CASSPLGHSNSPLHF
V gene: TRBV25-1; clone size: once; D gene: TRBD1; J gene: TRBJ2-7; CDR3 DNA: TGTGCCAGCAGTGACCTTCGGACAGGGCCCTACGAGCAGTACTTC; CDR3 protein: CASSDLRTGPYEQYF
V gene: TRBV6-2/TRBV6-3; clone size: .; D gene: .; J gene: TRBJ1-5; CDR3 DNA: TGTGCCAGCAGTTACTCGAGGCAGAGGAATCAGCCCCAGCATTTT; CDR3 protein: CASSYSRQRNQPQHF
V gene: TRBV4-3; clone size: .; D gene: .; J gene: TRBJ1-1; CDR3 DNA: TGCGCCAGCAGCCAAGACAGGGCAATCGACGCTTTCTTT; CDR3 protein: CASSQDRAIDAFF
V gene: TRBV11-2; clone size: .; D gene: TRBD1; J gene: TRBJ1-1; CDR3 DNA: TGTGCCAGCAGCTTAGCACCAGGGGGCTGGACTGAAGCTTTCTTT; CDR3 protein: CASSLAPGGWTEAFF
V gene: TRBV7-2; clone size: .; D gene: .; J gene: TRBJ2-7; CDR3 DNA: TGTGCCAGCAGCTTAAGCTCCCGGACACTTTCGTTCTACGAGCAGTACTTC; CDR3 protein: CASSLSSRTLSFYEQYF
V gene: TRBV19; clone size: .; D gene: .; J gene: TRBJ1-1; CDR3 DNA: TGTGCCAGTAGTATAGAAGGGGTATCCCCTGAAGCTTTCTTT; CDR3 protein: CASSIEGVSPEAFF
V gene: TRBV18; clone size: .; D gene: .; J gene: TRBJ1-4; CDR3 DNA: TGTGCCAGCTCACCGGCCTCTAATGAAAAACTGTTTTTT; CDR3 protein: CASSPASNEKLFF
V gene: TRBV11-2; clone size: .; D gene: .; J gene: TRBJ1-4; CDR3 DNA: TGTGCCAGCGGACCTAGGGGCCCAACTAATGAAAAACTGTTTTTT; CDR3 protein: CASGPRGPTNEKLFF
V gene: TRBV19; clone size: few; D gene: TRBD1; J gene: TRBJ1-5; CDR3 DNA: TGTGCCAGTAGCCTACAGGGGACCCGGAATCAGCCCCAGCATTTT; CDR3 protein: CASSLQGTRNQPQHF
V gene: TRBV5-1; clone size: .; D gene: .; J gene: TRBJ1-4; CDR3 DNA: TGCGCCAGCAGCATCGACAGGACGGATGAAAAACTGTTTTTT; CDR3 protein: CASSIDRTDEKLFF